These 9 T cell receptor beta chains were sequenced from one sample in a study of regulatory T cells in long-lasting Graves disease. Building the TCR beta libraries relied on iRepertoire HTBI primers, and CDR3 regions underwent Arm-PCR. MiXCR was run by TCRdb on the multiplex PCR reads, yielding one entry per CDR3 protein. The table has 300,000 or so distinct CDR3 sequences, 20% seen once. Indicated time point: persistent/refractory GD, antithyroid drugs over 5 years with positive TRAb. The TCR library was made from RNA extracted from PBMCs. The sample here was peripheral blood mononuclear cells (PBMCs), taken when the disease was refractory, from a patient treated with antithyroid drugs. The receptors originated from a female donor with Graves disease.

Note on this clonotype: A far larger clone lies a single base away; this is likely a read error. CDR3 loop: CASSDGLAGGPKGAKNIQYF. In DNA form, the CDR3 reads TGTGCCAGCAGTGACGGACTAGCGGGAGGGCCTAAAGGAGCCAAAAACATTCAGTACTTC. This sequence joins TRBV6-2 or TRBV6-3 and TRBJ2-4, with 15 bases matching TRBD2. This CDR3 region has 20 residues. The J segment lost 0 bases and the V segment lost 5 bases, leaving 11 bases of the junction unmatched. From germline, CDR1 is MNHEY and CDR2 SVGEGT.

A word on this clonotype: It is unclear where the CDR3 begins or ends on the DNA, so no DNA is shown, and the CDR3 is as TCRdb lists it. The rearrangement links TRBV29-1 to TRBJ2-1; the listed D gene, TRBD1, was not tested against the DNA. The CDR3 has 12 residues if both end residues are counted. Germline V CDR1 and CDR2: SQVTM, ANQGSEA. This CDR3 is CSVGSGTGDRLF.

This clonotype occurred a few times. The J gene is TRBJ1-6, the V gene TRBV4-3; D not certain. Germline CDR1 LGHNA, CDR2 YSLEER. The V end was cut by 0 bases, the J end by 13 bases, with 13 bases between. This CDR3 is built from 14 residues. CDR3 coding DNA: TGCGCCAGCAGCCAAGATACGGGGATTCCTCCCCTCCACTTT. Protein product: CASSQDTGIPPLHF.

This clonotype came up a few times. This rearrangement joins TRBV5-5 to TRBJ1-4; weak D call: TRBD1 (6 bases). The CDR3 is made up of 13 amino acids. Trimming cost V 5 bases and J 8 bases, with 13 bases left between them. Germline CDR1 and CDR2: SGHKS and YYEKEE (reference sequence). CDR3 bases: TGTGCCAGCAGTCGCACAGGGTGGGAAAAACTGTTTTTT. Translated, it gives CASSRTGWEKLFF.

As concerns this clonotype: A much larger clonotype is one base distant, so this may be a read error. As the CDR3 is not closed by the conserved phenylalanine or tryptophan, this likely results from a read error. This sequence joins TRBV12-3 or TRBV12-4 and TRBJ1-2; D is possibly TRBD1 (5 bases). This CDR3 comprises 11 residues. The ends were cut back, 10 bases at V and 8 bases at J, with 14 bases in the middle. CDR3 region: CAKRGSEGYTL. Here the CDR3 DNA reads TGTGCCAAACGGGGCTCGGAAGGCTACACCCTC.

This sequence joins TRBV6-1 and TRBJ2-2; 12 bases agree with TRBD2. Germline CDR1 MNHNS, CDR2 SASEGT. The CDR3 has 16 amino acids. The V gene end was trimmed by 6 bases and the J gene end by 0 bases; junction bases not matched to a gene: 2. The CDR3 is CASSRTSGANTGELFF. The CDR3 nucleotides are TGTGCCAGCAGCAGGACTAGCGGGGCGAACACCGGGGAGCTGTTTTTT.

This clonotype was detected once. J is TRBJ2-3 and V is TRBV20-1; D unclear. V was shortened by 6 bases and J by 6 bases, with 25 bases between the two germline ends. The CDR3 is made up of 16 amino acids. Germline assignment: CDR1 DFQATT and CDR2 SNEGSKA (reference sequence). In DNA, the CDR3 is TGCAGTGCCCGAACTCCGGGCAGCTACCTTCCGGATACGCAGTATTTT. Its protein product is CSARTPGSYLPDTQYF.

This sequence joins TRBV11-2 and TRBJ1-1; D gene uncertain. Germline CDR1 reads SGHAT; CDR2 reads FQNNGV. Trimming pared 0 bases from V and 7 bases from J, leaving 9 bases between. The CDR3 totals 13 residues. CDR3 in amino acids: CASSLDRSVEAFF. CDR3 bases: TGTGCCAGCAGCTTAGACCGGAGTGTTGAAGCTTTCTTT.

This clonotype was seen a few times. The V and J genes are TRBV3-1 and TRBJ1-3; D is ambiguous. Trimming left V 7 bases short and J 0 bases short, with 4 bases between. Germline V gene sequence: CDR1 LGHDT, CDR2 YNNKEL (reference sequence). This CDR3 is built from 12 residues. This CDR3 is CASTSSGNTIYF. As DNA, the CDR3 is TGTGCCAGCACGAGCTCTGGAAACACCATATATTTT.